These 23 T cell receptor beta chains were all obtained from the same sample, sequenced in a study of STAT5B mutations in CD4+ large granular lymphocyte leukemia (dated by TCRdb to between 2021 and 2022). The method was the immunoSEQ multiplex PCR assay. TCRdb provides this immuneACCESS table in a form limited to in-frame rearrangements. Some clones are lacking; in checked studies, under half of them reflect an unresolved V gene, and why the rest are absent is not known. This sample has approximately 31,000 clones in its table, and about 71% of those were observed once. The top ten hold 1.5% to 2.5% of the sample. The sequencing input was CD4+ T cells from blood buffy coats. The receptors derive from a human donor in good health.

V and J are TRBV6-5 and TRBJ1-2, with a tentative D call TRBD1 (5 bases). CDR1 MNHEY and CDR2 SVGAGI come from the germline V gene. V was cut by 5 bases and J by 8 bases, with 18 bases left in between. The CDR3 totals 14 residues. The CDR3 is CASSRGPGPGGYTF. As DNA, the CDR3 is TGTGCCAGCAGTCGGGGCCCGGGTCCGGGGGGCTACACCTTC.

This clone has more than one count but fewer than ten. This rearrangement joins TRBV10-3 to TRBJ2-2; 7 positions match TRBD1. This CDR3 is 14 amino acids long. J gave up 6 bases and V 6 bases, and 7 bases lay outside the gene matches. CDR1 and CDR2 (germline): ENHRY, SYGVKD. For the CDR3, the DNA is TGTGCCATCAGCCGGGACAGTGGGGCCGGGGAGCTGTTTTTT. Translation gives CAISRDSGAGELFF.

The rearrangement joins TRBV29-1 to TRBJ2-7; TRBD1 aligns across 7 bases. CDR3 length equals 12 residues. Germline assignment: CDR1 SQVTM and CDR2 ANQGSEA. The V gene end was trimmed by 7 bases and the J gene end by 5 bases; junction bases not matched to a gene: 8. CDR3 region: CSGGTVNNEQYF. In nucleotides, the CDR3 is TGCAGCGGGGGGACAGTTAACAACGAGCAGTACTTC.

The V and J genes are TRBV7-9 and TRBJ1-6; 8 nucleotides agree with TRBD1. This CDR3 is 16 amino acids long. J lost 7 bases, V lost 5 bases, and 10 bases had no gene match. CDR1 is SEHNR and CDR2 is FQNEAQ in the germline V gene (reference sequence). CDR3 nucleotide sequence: TGTGCCAGCAGCCTGTGGACAGGGTCCGGGAATTCACCCCTCCACTTT. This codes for CASSLWTGSGNSPLHF.

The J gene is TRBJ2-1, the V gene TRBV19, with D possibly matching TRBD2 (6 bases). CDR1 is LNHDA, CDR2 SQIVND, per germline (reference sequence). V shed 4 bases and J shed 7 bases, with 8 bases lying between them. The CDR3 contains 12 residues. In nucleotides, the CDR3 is TGTGCCAGTAGTACTAGCGTTAATGAGCAGTTCTTC. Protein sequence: CASSTSVNEQFF.

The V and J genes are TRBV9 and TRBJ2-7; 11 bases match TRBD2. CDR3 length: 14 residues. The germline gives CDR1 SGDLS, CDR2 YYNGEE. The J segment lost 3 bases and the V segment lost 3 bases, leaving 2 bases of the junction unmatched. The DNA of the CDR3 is TGTGCCAGCAGCGCGCTAGCGGGGGGCTACGAGCAGTACTTC. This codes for CASSALAGGYEQYF. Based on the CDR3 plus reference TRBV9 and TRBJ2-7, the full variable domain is DSGVTQTPKHLITATGQRVTLRCSPRSGDLSVYWYQQSLDQGLQFLIQYYNGEERAKGNILERFSAQQFPDLHSELNLSSLELGDSALYFCASSALAGGYEQYFGPGTRLTVT.

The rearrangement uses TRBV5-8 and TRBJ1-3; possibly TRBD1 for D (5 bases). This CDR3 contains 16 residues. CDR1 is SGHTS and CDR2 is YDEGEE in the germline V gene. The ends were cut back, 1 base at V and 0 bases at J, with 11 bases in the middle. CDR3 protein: CASSLFRAASGNTIYF. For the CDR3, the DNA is TGTGCCAGCAGCTTGTTCAGGGCGGCCTCTGGAAACACCATATATTTT. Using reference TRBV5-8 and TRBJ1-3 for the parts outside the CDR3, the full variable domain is EAGVTQSPTHLIKTRGQQATLRCSPISGHTSVYWYQQALGLGLQFLLWYDEGEERNRGNFPPRFSGRQFPNYSSELNVNALELEDSALYLCASSLFRAASGNTIYFGEGSWLTVV.

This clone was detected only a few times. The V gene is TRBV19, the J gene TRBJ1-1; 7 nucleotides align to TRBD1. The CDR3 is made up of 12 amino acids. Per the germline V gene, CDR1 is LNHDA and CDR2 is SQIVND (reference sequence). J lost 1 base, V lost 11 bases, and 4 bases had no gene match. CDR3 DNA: TGTGCCGTGGGACAGACGAACACTGAAGCTTTCTTT. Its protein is CAVGQTNTEAFF. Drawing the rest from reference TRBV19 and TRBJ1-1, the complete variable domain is DGGITQSPKYLFRKEGQNVTLSCEQNLNHDAMYWYRQDPGQGLRLIYYSQIVNDFQKGDIAEGYSVSREKKESFPLTVTSAQKNPTAFYLCAVGQTNTEAFFGQGTRLTVV.

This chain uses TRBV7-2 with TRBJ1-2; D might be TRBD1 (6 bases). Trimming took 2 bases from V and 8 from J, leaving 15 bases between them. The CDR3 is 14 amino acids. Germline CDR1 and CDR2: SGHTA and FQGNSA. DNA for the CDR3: TGTGCCAGCAGCTTAACTTCAGGGGTGGGCGGCTACACCTTC. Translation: CASSLTSGVGGYTF.

CDR3 bases: TGTGCCAGCACTATCCGAAAGAACAGTGGCTACGATACGCAGTATTTT. This sequence encodes CASTIRKNSGYDTQYF. The chain has TRBV25-1 and TRBJ2-3, with D uncertain. The CDR3 runs to 16 residues. Per the germline V gene, CDR1 is MGHDK and CDR2 is SYGVNS. V gave up 7 bases and J gave up 6 bases, with 23 bases separating them.

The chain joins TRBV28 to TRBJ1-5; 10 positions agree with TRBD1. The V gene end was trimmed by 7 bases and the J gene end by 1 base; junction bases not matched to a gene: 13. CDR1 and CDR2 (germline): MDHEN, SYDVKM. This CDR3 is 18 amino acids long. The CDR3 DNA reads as TGTGCCAGCATCCGAGGAGGGACAGGGGACACGAGCAATCAGCCCCAGCATTTT. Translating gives CASIRGGTGDTSNQPQHF.

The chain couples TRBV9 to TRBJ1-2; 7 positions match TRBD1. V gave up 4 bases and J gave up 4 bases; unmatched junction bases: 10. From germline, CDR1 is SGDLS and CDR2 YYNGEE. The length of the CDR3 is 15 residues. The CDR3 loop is CASSPLGQDSYGYTF. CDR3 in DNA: TGTGCCAGCAGCCCCCTCGGACAGGACTCCTATGGCTACACCTTC.

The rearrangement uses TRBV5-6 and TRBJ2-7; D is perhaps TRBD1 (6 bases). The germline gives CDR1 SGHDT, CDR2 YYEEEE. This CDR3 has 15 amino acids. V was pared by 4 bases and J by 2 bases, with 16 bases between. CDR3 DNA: TGTGCCAGCAGCGTATCACAGGGTTCGCCCTACGAGCAGTACTTC. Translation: CASSVSQGSPYEQYF.

The CDR3 loop reads CASGGLREAFF. The CDR3 DNA follows: TGTGCCAGCGGGGGCCTCCGTGAAGCTTTCTTT. The chain combines TRBV2 with TRBJ1-1; D is perhaps TRBD1 (6 bases). The CDR3 covers 11 residues. V was cut by 8 bases and J by 7 bases, with 11 bases left in between. Germline V gene lookup returns CDR1 SNHLY and CDR2 FYNNEI.

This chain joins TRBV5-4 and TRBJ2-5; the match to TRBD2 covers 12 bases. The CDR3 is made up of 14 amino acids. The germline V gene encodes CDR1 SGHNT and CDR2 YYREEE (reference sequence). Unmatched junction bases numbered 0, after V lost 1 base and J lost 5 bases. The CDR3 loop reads CASSLTSGGETQYF. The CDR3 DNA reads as TGTGCCAGCAGCTTGACTAGCGGGGGGGAGACCCAGTACTTC.

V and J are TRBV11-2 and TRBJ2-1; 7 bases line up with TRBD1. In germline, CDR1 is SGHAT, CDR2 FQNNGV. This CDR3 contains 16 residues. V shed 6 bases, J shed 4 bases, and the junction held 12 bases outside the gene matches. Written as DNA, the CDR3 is TGTGCCAGCAGTCTTAATAAGGGGGCAGGATACAATGAGCAGTTCTTC. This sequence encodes CASSLNKGAGYNEQFF.

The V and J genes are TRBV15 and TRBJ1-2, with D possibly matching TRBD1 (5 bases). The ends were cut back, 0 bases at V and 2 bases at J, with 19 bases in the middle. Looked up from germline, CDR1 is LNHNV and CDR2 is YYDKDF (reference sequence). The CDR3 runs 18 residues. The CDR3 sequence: CATSRDPGTRGRNYGYTF. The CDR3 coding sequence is TGTGCCACCAGCAGAGATCCAGGTACCCGGGGGAGGAACTATGGCTACACCTTC.

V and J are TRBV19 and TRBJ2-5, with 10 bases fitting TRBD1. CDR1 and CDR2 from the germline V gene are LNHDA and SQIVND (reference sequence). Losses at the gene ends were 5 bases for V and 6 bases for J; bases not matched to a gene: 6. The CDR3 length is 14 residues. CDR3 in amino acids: CASSVTGGGKTQYF. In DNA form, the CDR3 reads TGTGCCAGTAGTGTGACAGGGGGCGGCAAGACCCAGTACTTC.

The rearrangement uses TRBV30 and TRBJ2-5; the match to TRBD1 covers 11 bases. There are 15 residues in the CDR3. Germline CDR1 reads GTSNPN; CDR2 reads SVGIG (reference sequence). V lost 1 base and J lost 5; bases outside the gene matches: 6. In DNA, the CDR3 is TGTGCCTGGAGTGCAGGGGGACAGGGGGGCGAGACCCAGTACTTC. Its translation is CAWSAGGQGGETQYF.

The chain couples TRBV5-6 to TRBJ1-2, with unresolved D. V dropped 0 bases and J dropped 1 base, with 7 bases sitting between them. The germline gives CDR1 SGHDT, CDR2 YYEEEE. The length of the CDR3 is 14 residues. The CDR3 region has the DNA TGTGCCAGCAGCTTGGGCGGCAGTAACTATGGCTACACCTTC. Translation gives CASSLGGSNYGYTF. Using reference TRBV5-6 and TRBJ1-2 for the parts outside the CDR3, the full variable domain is DAGVTQSPTHLIKTRGQQVTLRCSPKSGHDTVSWYQQALGQGPQFIFQYYEEEERQRGNFPDRFSGHQFPNYSSELNVNALLLGDSALYLCASSLGGSNYGYTFGSGTRLTVV.

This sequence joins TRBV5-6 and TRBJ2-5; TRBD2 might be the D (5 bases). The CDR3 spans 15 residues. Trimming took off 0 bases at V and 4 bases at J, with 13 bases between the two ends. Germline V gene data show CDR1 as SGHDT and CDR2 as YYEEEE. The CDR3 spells CASSLAGVWRETQYF. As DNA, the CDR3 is TGTGCCAGCAGCTTGGCCGGGGTTTGGAGAGAGACCCAGTACTTC.

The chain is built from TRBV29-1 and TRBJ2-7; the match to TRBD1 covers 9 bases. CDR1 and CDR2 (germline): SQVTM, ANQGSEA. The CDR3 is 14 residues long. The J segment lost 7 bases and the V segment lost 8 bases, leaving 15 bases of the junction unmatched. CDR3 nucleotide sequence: TGCAGCACCCGACAGGGGGTAGGTCGTGGGGAGCAGTACTTC. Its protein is CSTRQGVGRGEQYF.

CDR3 sequence (DNA): TGCGCCAGCAGCTTGGGAATTTTCCCCCCTCCGGGGGCGAACACCGGGGAGCTGTTTTTT. It yields the protein CASSLGIFPPPGANTGELFF. This sequence joins TRBV5-1 and TRBJ2-2; D might be TRBD2 (6 bases). The CDR3 has 20 amino acids. Deletions cut 0 bases from V and 0 bases from J, with 21 bases between. CDR1 and CDR2 from the germline V gene are SGHRS and YFSETQ.